This is a list of T cell receptor beta chains from one sample in a study of molecular identifiers for immune sequencing clone quantification. TCRdb re-called the PCR reads through MiXCR, storing one row per CDR3 protein. The sample records some 100,000 distinct CDR3 sequences, roughly 20% being singletons. What was sequenced was naive CD8+ T cells from blood, with Jurkat cell RNA spiked in. Receptor source: a human donor in good health. Some libraries in this study had Jurkat cell RNA spiked in. CDR3s include the opening cysteine and the closing phenylalanine or tryptophan. The order of the fields is J gene, D gene, clone size, V gene, CDR3 DNA, CDR3 protein. D genes are given only for firm matches. Clone size is stated in some rows and not others, as once, few, many or a class when expanded.

j_gene: TRBJ1-1
d_gene: .
abundance: few
v_gene: TRBV27
CDR3nt: TGTGCCAGCAGTGATAGTACAGGCGCCATAGAAGCTTTCTTT
CDR3aa: CASSDSTGAIEAFF

j_gene: TRBJ2-5
d_gene: TRBD1
abundance: .
v_gene: TRBV4-1
CDR3nt: TGCGCCAGCAGCCACGGATTTCCGGGACAGTCTCAAGAGACCCAGTACTTC
CDR3aa: CASSHGFPGQSQETQYF

j_gene: TRBJ2-3
d_gene: .
abundance: many
v_gene: TRBV6-1
CDR3nt: TGTGCCAGCAGTGATGTCAGGGAAGCCACAGATACGCAGTATTTT
CDR3aa: CASSDVREATDTQYF

j_gene: TRBJ2-7
d_gene: .
abundance: many
v_gene: TRBV27
CDR3nt: TGTGCCAGCAGTTTAGCCCGGGGCGACGAGCAGTACTTC
CDR3aa: CASSLARGDEQYF

j_gene: TRBJ2-3
d_gene: .
abundance: many
v_gene: TRBV6-6
CDR3nt: TGTGCCAGCAGTTACGGGGCAGGGGATACGCAGTATTTT
CDR3aa: CASSYGAGDTQYF

j_gene: TRBJ2-7
d_gene: .
abundance: .
v_gene: TRBV5-6
CDR3nt: TGTGCCAGCAGCTATGCGACAGGCCCCTACGAGCAGTACTTC
CDR3aa: CASSYATGPYEQYF

j_gene: TRBJ2-3
d_gene: .
abundance: many
v_gene: TRBV12-3/TRBV12-4
CDR3nt: TGTGCCAGCAACGTGGCCAGGGGCGAGGCGGTAGATACGCAGTATTTT
CDR3aa: CASNVARGEAVDTQYF

j_gene: TRBJ2-3
d_gene: TRBD1
abundance: many
v_gene: TRBV5-5
CDR3nt: TGTGCCAGCAGCTCAAGGACAGGGGGCACAGATACGCAGTATTTT
CDR3aa: CASSSRTGGTDTQYF

j_gene: TRBJ1-4
d_gene: .
abundance: .
v_gene: TRBV20-1
CDR3nt: TGCAATGCTAAGATAGCCGACCCCCGGGTAAAACTGTTTTTT
CDR3aa: CNAKIADPRVKLFF

j_gene: TRBJ2-3
d_gene: .
abundance: many
v_gene: TRBV18
CDR3nt: TGTGCCAGCTCACCACCGGGAAAGAGGACAGATACGCAGTATTTT
CDR3aa: CASSPPGKRTDTQYF

j_gene: TRBJ2-3
d_gene: .
abundance: .
v_gene: TRBV30
CDR3nt: TGTGCCTTCCAGCAGGCTAGCACAGATACGCAGTATTTT
CDR3aa: CAFQQASTDTQYF

j_gene: TRBJ1-4
d_gene: .
abundance: .
v_gene: TRBV10-3
CDR3nt: TGTGCCATCAGTGATGCCGGGAATGAAAAACTGTTTTTT
CDR3aa: CAISDAGNEKLFF

j_gene: TRBJ1-1
d_gene: .
abundance: many
v_gene: TRBV10-3
CDR3nt: TGTGCCATCAGTCTCGAGGGGGGCTCCGCTGAAGCTTTCTTT
CDR3aa: CAISLEGGSAEAFF

j_gene: TRBJ1-4
d_gene: .
abundance: .
v_gene: TRBV7-2
CDR3nt: TGTGCCAGCTGCTCAGTTGAGGCCGGCGAGGAAAAACTGTTTTTT
CDR3aa: CASCSVEAGEEKLFF

j_gene: TRBJ1-4
d_gene: TRBD1
abundance: many
v_gene: TRBV6-5
CDR3nt: TGTGCCAGCAGTCCCGACAGGGCAGGGGAAAAACTGTTTTTT
CDR3aa: CASSPDRAGEKLFF

j_gene: TRBJ2-4
d_gene: .
abundance: .
v_gene: TRBV30
CDR3nt: TGTGCCTGGAGTAAAGGAGAACTAAATATAGCCAAAAGCATTCAGTACTTC
CDR3aa: CAWSKGELNIAKSIQYF